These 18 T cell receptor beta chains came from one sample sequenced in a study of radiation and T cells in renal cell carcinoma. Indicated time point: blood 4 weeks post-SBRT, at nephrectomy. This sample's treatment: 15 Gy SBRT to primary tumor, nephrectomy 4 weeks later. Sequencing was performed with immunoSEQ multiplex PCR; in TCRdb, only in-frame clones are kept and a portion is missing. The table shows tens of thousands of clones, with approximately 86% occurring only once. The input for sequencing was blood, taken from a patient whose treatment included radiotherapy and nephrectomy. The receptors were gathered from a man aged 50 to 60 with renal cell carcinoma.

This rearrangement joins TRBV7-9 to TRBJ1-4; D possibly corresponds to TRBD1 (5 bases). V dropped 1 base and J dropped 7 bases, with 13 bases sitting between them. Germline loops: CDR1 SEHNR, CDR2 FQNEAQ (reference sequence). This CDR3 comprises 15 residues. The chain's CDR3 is CASSLVMGGIEKLFF. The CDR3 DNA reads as TGTGCCAGCAGCTTAGTTATGGGGGGAATTGAAAAACTGTTTTTT.

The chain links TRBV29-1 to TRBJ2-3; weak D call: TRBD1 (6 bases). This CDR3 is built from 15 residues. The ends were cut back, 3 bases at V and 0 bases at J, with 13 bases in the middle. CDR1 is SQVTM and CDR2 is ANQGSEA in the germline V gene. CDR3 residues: CSVDAGVGSTDTQYF. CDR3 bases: TGCAGCGTTGATGCAGGGGTTGGTAGCACAGATACGCAGTATTTT.

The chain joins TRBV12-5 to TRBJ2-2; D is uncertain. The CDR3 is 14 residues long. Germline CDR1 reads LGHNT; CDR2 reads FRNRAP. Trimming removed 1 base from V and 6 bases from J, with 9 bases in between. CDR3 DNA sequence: TGTGCTAGTGGTTTGGGGCTAGAAGCCGGGGAGCTGTTTTTT. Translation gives CASGLGLEAGELFF.

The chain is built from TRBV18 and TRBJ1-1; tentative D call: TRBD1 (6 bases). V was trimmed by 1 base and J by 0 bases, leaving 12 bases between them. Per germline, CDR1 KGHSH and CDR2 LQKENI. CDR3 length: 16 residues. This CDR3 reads CASSPQGVFMNTEAFF. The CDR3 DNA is TGTGCCAGCTCACCACAGGGGGTATTCATGAACACTGAAGCTTTCTTT. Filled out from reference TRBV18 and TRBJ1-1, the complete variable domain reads NAGVMQNPRHLVRRRGQEARLRCSPMKGHSHVYWYRQLPEEGLKFMVYLQKENIIDESGMPKERFSAEFPKEGPSILRIQQVVRGDSAAYFCASSPQGVFMNTEAFFGQGTRLTVV.

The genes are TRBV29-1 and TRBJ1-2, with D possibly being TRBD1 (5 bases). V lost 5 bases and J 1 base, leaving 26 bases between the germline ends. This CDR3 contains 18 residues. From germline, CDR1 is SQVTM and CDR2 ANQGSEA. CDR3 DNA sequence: TGCAGCGTTATTCTGGCAGGGAGGGCCGGTATCGATAACTATGGCTACACCTTC. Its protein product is CSVILAGRAGIDNYGYTF.

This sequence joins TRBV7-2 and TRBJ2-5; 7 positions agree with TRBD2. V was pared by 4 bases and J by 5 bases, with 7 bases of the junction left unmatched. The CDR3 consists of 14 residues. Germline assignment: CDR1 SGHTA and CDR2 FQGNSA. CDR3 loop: CASSSWTSFETQYF. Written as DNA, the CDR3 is TGTGCCAGCAGCTCCTGGACTAGTTTTGAGACCCAGTACTTC.

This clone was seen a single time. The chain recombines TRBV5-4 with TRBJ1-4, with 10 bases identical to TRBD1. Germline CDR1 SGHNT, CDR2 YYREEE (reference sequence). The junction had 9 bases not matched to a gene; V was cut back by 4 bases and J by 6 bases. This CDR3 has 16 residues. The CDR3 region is CASSTRTGGQDEKLFF. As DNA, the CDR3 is TGTGCCAGCAGCACCAGGACAGGGGGGCAGGATGAAAAACTGTTTTTT.

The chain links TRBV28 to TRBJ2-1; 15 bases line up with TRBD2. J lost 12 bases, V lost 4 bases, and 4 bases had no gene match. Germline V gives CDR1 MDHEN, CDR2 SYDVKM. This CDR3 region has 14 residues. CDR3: CASSSGGLAGGQFF. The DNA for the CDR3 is TGTGCCAGCAGTTCGGGGGGACTAGCGGGAGGGCAGTTCTTC. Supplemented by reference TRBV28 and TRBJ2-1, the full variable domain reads DVKVTQSSRYLVKRTGEKVFLECVQDMDHENMFWYRQDPGLGLRLIYFSYDVKMKEKGDIPEGYSVSREKKERFSLILESASTNQTSMYLCASSSGGLAGGQFFGPGTRLTVL.

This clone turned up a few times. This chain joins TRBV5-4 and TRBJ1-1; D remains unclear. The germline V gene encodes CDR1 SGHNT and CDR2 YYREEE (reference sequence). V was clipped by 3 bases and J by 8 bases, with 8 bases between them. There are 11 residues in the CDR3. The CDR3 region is CASSSFKEAFF. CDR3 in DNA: TGTGCCAGCAGCTCGTTTAAAGAAGCTTTCTTT.

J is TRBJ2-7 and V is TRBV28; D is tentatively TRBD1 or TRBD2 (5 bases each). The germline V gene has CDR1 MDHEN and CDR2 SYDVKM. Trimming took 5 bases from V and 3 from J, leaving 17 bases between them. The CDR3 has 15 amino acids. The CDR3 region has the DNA TGTGCCAGCAGTACAGGAGCCGAAGAGGGCTACGAGCAGTACTTC. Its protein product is CASSTGAEEGYEQYF.

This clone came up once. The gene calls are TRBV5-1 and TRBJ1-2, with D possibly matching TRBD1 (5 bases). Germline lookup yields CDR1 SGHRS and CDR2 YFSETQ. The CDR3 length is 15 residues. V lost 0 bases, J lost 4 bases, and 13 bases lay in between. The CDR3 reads CASSLGEPDIYGYTF. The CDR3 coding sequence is TGCGCCAGCAGCTTGGGGGAGCCGGACATCTATGGCTACACCTTC.

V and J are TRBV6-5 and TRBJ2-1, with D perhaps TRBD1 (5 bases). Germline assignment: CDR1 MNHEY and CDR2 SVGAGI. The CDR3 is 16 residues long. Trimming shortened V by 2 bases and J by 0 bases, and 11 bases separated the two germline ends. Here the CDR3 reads CASSYQGSSSYNEQFF. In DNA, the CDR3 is TGTGCCAGCAGTTACCAGGGATCGAGCTCCTACAATGAGCAGTTCTTC.

The CDR3 region has the DNA TGTGCCAGCAGCTTGGCCTCAGGGTGGGGCCGAGAGACCCAGTACTTC. Its protein is CASSLASGWGRETQYF. This chain connects TRBV5-4 to TRBJ2-5; D may be TRBD1 (5 bases). Trimming took 0 bases from V and 4 from J, leaving 16 bases between them. Germline lookup yields CDR1 SGHNT and CDR2 YYREEE (reference sequence). The CDR3 loop spans 16 amino acids. Full variable domain (rest looked up from reference TRBV5-4 and TRBJ2-5): ETGVTQSPTHLIKTRGQQVTLRCSSQSGHNTVSWYQQALGQGPQFIFQYYREEENGRGNFPPRFSGLQFPNYSSELNVNALELDDSALYLCASSLASGWGRETQYFGPGTRLLVL.

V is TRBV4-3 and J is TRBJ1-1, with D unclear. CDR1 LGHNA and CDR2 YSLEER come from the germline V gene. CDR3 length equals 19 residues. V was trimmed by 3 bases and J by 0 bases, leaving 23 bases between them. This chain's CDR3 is CASSHSPLDPESLNTEAFF. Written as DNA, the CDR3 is TGCGCCAGCAGCCACTCCCCACTGGACCCCGAATCGCTGAACACTGAAGCTTTCTTT.

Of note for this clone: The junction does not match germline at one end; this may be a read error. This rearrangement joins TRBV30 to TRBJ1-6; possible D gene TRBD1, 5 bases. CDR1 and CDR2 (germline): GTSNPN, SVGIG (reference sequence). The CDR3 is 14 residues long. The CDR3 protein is CAWSPGTYNSPLHF. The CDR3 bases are TGTGCCTGGAGTCCCGGGACCTACAATTCACCCCTCCACTTT.

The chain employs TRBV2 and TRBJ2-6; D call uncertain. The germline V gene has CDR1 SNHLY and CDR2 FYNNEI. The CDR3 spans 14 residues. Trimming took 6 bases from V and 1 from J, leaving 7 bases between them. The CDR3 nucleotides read TGTGCCAGCAGCGGGTCATCTGGGGCCAACGTCCTGACTTTC. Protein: CASSGSSGANVLTF.

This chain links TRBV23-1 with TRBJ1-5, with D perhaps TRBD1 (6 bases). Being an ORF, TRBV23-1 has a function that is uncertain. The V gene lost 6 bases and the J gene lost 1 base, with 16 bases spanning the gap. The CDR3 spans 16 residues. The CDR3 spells CASSPPGDYSNQPQHF. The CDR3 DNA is TGCGCCAGCAGCCCCCCAGGGGATTACAGCAATCAGCCCCAGCATTTT.

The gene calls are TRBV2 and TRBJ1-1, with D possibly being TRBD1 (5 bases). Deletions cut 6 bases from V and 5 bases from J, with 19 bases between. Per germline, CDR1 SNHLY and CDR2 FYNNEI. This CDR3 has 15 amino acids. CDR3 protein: CASSARDARETEAFF. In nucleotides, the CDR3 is TGTGCCAGCAGCGCCCGGGACGCCAGGGAGACTGAAGCTTTCTTT.